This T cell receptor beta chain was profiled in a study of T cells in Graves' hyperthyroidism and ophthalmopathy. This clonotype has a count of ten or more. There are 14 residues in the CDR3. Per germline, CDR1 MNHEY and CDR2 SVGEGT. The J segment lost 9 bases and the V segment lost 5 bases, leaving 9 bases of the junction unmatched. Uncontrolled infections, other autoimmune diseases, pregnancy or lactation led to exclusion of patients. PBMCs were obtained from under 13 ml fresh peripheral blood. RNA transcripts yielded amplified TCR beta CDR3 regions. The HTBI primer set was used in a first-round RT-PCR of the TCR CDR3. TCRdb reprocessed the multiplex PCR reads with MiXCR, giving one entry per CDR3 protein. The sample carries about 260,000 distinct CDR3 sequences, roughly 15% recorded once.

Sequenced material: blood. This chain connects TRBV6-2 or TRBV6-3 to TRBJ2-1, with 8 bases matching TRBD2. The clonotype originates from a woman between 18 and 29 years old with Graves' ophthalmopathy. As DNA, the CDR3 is TGTGCCAGCAGTCGGCGGGAGGCTATCGGTGAGCAGTTCTTC. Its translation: CASSRREAIGEQFF.